This entry lists 17 T cell receptor beta chains sequenced from one sample in a study of graft-versus-host responses after intestinal transplantation. Intraepithelial and lamina propria lymphocytes were released after the graft tissue was processed. Using immunoSEQ multiplex PCR, the repertoire was profiled, and TCRdb retains in-frame clones only, with some absent. The sample has roughly 7,400 clones, more than 60% seen once. Source: ileum tissue, taken approximately 8 months after intestinal transplantation. These receptors were taken from a human patient who received an intestinal transplant, so some T cells may come from the graft donor.

The J gene is TRBJ1-6, the V gene TRBV28; 8 bases agree with TRBD1. V lost 10 bases and J lost 0; bases outside the gene matches: 2. This CDR3 contains 14 residues. CDR1 MDHEN and CDR2 SYDVKM come from the germline V gene. The CDR3 spells CAITGGSYNSPLHF. In DNA, the CDR3 is TGTGCCATTACAGGGGGCTCCTATAATTCACCCCTCCACTTT.

The rearrangement links TRBV5-1 to TRBJ1-2, with D perhaps TRBD1 (6 bases). The ends were cut back, 0 bases at V and 6 bases at J, with 18 bases in the middle. This CDR3 is built from 16 residues. Germline-derived CDR1 and CDR2 are SGHRS and YFSETQ. The CDR3 spells CASSLGGTGSGNGYTF. CDR3 DNA: TGCGCCAGCAGCTTGGGGGGTACAGGGTCGGGAAATGGCTACACCTTC.

The genes are TRBV5-1 and TRBJ1-2; perhaps TRBD1 as D (6 bases). The CDR3 is made up of 16 amino acids. V shed 4 bases and J shed 1 base, with 17 bases lying between them. Looked up from germline, CDR1 is SGHRS and CDR2 is YFSETQ. CDR3 sequence: CASSPQMDSYNYGYTF. DNA of the CDR3: TGCGCCAGCAGCCCCCAGATGGACAGTTATAACTATGGCTACACCTTC.

The rearrangement joins TRBV10-1 to TRBJ2-2, with 11 bases identical to TRBD2. The V gene end was trimmed by 6 bases and the J gene end by 4 bases; junction bases not matched to a gene: 7. The CDR3 has 16 amino acids. The germline gives CDR1 WNHNN, CDR2 SYGVQD (reference sequence). CDR3 sequence (DNA): TGCGCCAGCAGCCCCGCCGGGACTAGCGGCACCGGGGAGCTGTTTTTT. Its translation: CASSPAGTSGTGELFF.

This chain links TRBV15 with TRBJ2-1; 9 bases are a match to TRBD2. The trim removed 3 bases at V and 4 bases at J, leaving 13 bases unmatched. CDR1 is LNHNV, CDR2 YYDKDF, per germline (reference sequence). The CDR3 contains 18 residues. Here the CDR3 reads CATSRTRELAGLYNEQFF. The CDR3 DNA sequence: TGTGCCACCAGCAGGACCCGGGAGCTAGCGGGGTTATACAATGAGCAGTTCTTC.

V usage is TRBV4-2 and J usage is TRBJ2-5; 14 nucleotides match TRBD2. Trimming cost V 1 base and J 2 bases; bases outside gene matches: 15. Germline CDR1 is LGHNA and CDR2 is YNFKEQ. The CDR3 is made up of 21 amino acids. Here the CDR3 DNA reads TGTGCCAGCAGCCAAGTCCCCTCCGGGACTAGCGGGGGCTGGGGTCAAGAGACCCAGTACTTC. Protein: CASSQVPSGTSGGWGQETQYF.

The chain employs TRBV10-3 and TRBJ2-3; the D is unclear. The CDR3 runs 14 residues. V was shortened by 6 bases and J by 0 bases, with 10 bases between the two germline ends. Per germline, CDR1 ENHRY and CDR2 SYGVKD. The CDR3 sequence: CAISETMSTDTQYF. CDR3 bases: TGTGCCATCAGCGAAACCATGAGCACAGATACGCAGTATTTT.

This clone came up a few times. The chain joins TRBV29-1 to TRBJ2-5, with D possibly being TRBD2 (5 bases). V lost 7 bases, J lost 2 bases, and 14 bases lay in between. This CDR3 has 13 amino acids. CDR1 and CDR2 (germline): SQVTM, ANQGSEA. The DNA of the CDR3 is TGCAGCGGGGGTGGACTGCAACAAGAGACCCAGTACTTC. It specifies CSGGGLQQETQYF.

The chain recombines TRBV18 with TRBJ2-3, with 14 bases matching TRBD2. Germline loops: CDR1 KGHSH, CDR2 LQKENI. The CDR3 has 20 residues. Germline trimming cut 0 bases from V and 3 bases from J; bases unmatched to any gene: 11. The CDR3: CASSPPRLAGGPGVTDTQYF. The CDR3 coding sequence is TGTGCCAGCTCACCACCTCGACTAGCGGGGGGGCCGGGGGTAACAGATACGCAGTATTTT.

The rearrangement links TRBV28 to TRBJ1-5, with D possibly being TRBD1 (6 bases). The CDR3 length is 14 residues. V lost 7 bases to trimming and J lost 7 bases, with 17 bases between them. Germline lookup yields CDR1 MDHEN and CDR2 SYDVKM. CDR3 region: CASTPGGRDQPQHF. As DNA, the CDR3 is TGTGCCAGCACCCCTGGGGGCAGGGACCAGCCCCAGCATTTT.

The rearrangement uses TRBV27 and TRBJ2-3; D might be TRBD2 (6 bases). V lost 2 bases, J lost 3 bases, and 12 bases lay in between. This CDR3 comprises 15 residues. The germline V gene has CDR1 MNHEY and CDR2 SMNVEV (reference sequence). The CDR3 sequence is CASSLKGGSTDTQYF. In DNA, the CDR3 is TGTGCCAGCAGTTTAAAGGGAGGAAGTACAGATACGCAGTATTTT.

The chain joins TRBV13 to TRBJ1-4, with no clear D. The CDR3 extends over 12 amino acids. V was pared by 5 bases and J by 10 bases, with 11 bases between. The germline gives CDR1 PRHDT, CDR2 FYEKMQ (reference sequence). CDR3 amino acids: CASSDTGRKLFF. The CDR3 nucleotides are TGTGCCAGCAGCGATACGGGGAGAAAACTGTTTTTT. Together with reference TRBV13 and TRBJ1-4, the CDR3 gives the full variable domain: AAGVIQSPRHLIKEKRETATLKCYPIPRHDTVYWYQQGPGQDPQFLISFYEKMQSDKGSIPDRFSAQQFSDYHSELNMSSLELGDSALYFCASSDTGRKLFFGSGTQLSVL.

The chain links TRBV4-2 to TRBJ2-5; 7 positions agree with TRBD1. After removal of 6 bases from V and 3 bases from J, the junction contained 7 bases not matched to a gene. In germline, CDR1 is LGHNA, CDR2 YNFKEQ. The length of the CDR3 is 14 residues. The CDR3 DNA reads TGTGCCAGCAGTCGTCCCGGGACAGAAGAGACCCAGTACTTC. Translation gives CASSRPGTEETQYF.

The chain joins TRBV6-5 to TRBJ2-3; tentative D call: TRBD1 (6 bases). Trimming removed 7 bases from V and 1 base from J, with 12 bases in between. Germline V gene sequence: CDR1 MNHEY, CDR2 SVGAGI. CDR3 length: 14 amino acids. CDR3 in DNA: TGTGCCAGCAAGGCTGCAGGGGGCACAGATACGCAGTATTTT. Translation gives CASKAAGGTDTQYF.

The CDR3 sequence: CASSWDRNKQPQHF. The DNA of the CDR3 is TGTGCCAGCAGCTGGGACAGGAATAAGCAGCCCCAGCATTTT. The chain couples TRBV7-4 to TRBJ1-5; 8 bases line up with TRBD1. V shed 4 bases and J 7 bases; nucleotides not matched to a gene: 6. The CDR3 is made up of 14 amino acids. CDR1 is SGHVT, CDR2 SQSDAQ, per germline.

V usage is TRBV2 and J usage is TRBJ2-5; 7 nucleotides line up with TRBD2. V trimming: 2 bases; J trimming: 4 bases; junction bases outside the gene matches: 7. The CDR3 extends over 15 amino acids. Per the germline V gene, CDR1 is SNHLY and CDR2 is FYNNEI. The CDR3 sequence: CASSEFQGGRETQYF. The CDR3 DNA follows: TGTGCCAGCAGTGAATTCCAGGGAGGGCGAGAGACCCAGTACTTC.

This clone was recorded once. This chain connects TRBV6-5 to TRBJ2-1; no reliable D call. The ends were cut back, 7 bases at V and 7 bases at J, with 17 bases in the middle. The CDR3 extends over 14 amino acids. Germline CDR1 reads MNHEY; CDR2 reads SVGAGI. CDR3 sequence reads: CASTAAGAGNEQFF. The CDR3 DNA sequence: TGTGCCAGCACGGCCGCCGGCGCCGGGAATGAGCAGTTCTTC.